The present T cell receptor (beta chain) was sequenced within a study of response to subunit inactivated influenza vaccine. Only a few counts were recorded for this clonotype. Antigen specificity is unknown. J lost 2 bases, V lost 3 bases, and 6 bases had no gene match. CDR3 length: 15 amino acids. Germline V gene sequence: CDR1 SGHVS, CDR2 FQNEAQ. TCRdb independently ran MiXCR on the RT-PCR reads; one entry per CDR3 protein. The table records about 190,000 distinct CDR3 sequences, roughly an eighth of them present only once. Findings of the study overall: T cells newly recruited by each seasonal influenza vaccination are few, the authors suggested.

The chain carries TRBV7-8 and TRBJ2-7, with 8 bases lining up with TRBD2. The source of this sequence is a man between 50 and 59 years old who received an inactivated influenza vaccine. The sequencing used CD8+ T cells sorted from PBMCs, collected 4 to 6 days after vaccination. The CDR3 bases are TGTGCCAGCAGCTTCAGCAGCGGGAGTGCCTACGAGCAGTACTTC. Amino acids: CASSFSSGSAYEQYF.